This T cell receptor beta chain stems from a study of control samples from healthy donors and cancer patients. The data were produced by immunoSEQ multiplex PCR, yet TCRdb's version contains in-frame clones alone and is incomplete. This repertoire shows roughly 120,000 clones, around 93% found once; its top ten account for 1.5% to 2%. The CDR3 is 15 residues long. The chain links TRBV21-1 to TRBJ1-5. TRBV21-1 is reported as a pseudogene. Sample: PBMCs. This receptor was taken from a man in his forties or fifties with head and neck cancer. The CDR3 DNA is TGTGCCAGCAGCAAATCCTCAGGCGGCGGTCAGCCCCAGCATTTT. Encoded protein: CASSKSSGGGQPQHF.